A single sample is the source of the 26 T cell receptor beta chains below, sequenced in a study of molecular identifiers for immune sequencing clone quantification. TCRdb called the PCR reads again in MiXCR, with one record for every CDR3 protein. This table has 460,000 or so distinct CDR3 sequences, about a fifth appearing once. Input material: naive CD8+ T cells from blood, with Jurkat cell RNA spiked in. Subset: FACS-sorted CD8+CD4-CCR7+CD45RA+ naive T cells. The receptors originated from a human donor in good health. Some libraries in this study had Jurkat cell RNA spiked in.

This clonotype has a handful of counts. This chain joins TRBV7-9 and TRBJ2-7; D is undetermined. The CDR3 totals 16 residues. Germline V gene lookup returns CDR1 SEHNR and CDR2 FQNEAQ (reference sequence). The V and J ends lost 2 bases and 2 bases respectively, with 16 bases between them. The CDR3 loop is CASSLSLQADTYEQYF. CDR3 coding DNA: TGTGCCAGCAGCTTATCCCTGCAGGCGGATACCTACGAGCAGTACTTC.

CDR3 sequence (DNA): TGTGCCAGCAGTTACGGACAGGGAAACACCGGGGAGCTGTTTTTT. It translates to CASSYGQGNTGELFF. This rearrangement joins TRBV6-2 or TRBV6-3 to TRBJ2-2; 8 nucleotides line up with TRBD1. The V gene end was trimmed by 2 bases and the J gene end by 2 bases; junction bases not matched to a gene: 1. Germline V gives CDR1 MNHEY, CDR2 SVGEGT. This CDR3 region has 15 residues.

A remark on this clonotype: This could be a read error, since a much larger clone is one nucleotide away. This sequence joins TRBV20-1 and TRBJ2-4, with TRBD1 as a possible D gene (5 bases). CDR1 is DFQATT and CDR2 is SNEGSKA in the germline V gene (reference sequence). V dropped 4 bases and J dropped 0 bases, with 13 bases sitting between them. The CDR3 has 15 amino acids. The CDR3 here is CSAKLQDLAKNIQYF. The DNA for the CDR3 is TGCAGTGCTAAGCTACAGGACCTAGCCAAAAACATTCAGTACTTC.

This clonotype has just a few counts. V usage is TRBV4-2 and J usage is TRBJ2-3; 8 bases line up with TRBD1. Germline CDR1 and CDR2: LGHNA and YNFKEQ. J lost 0 bases, V lost 0 bases, and 14 bases had no gene match. The length of the CDR3 is 20 residues. The CDR3 DNA is TGTGCCAGCAGCCAAGACCTAACCAACACCGGGACAGGTAGCACAGATACGCAGTATTTT. Residues: CASSQDLTNTGTGSTDTQYF.

This clonotype was seen a few times. CDR3 nucleotides: TGTGCCAGCAGCTTAGCGTCCTTGGACACCCGTTACGAGCAGTACTTC. Its protein product is CASSLASLDTRYEQYF. This sequence joins TRBV7-8 and TRBJ2-7, with TRBD1 as a possible D gene (5 bases). The V gene's germline CDR1 is SGHVS and CDR2 FQNEAQ. The CDR3 length is 16 residues. V was trimmed by 0 bases and J by 4 bases, leaving 16 bases between them.

This clonotype has a count of ten or more. The chain uses TRBV4-1 and TRBJ1-3, with no clear D. V dropped 0 bases and J dropped 3 bases, with 9 bases sitting between them. Germline loops: CDR1 MGHRA, CDR2 YSYEKL. CDR3 length: 15 residues. CDR3 sequence: CASSQDLQYGNTIYF. The CDR3, as DNA: TGCGCCAGCAGCCAAGATCTACAGTATGGAAACACCATATATTTT.

Worth noting for this clonotype: The junction does not match germline at one end; this may be a read error. The chain joins TRBV28 to TRBJ2-2; possible D gene TRBD2, 5 bases. Germline V gives CDR1 MDHEN, CDR2 SYDVKM. CDR3 length: 13 residues. In nucleotides, the CDR3 is TGTGCCAGCAGTTTGTCGCCGAACGGGGAGCCGTTTTTT. Its protein product is CASSLSPNGEPFF. Complete variable domain (other parts from reference TRBV28 and TRBJ2-2): DVKVTQSSRYLVKRTGEKVFLECVQDMDHENMFWYRQDPGLGLRLIYFSYDVKMKEKGDIPEGYSVSREKKERFSLILESASTNQTSMYLCASSLSPNGEPFFGEGSRLTVL.

Remarks on this clonotype: A much more abundant neighbour one base away suggests this may be a read error. This CDR3 is missing its conserved last phenylalanine or tryptophan, likely due to a read error. This sequence joins TRBV20-1 and TRBJ1-3; D remains ambiguous. V lost 2 bases and J lost 7, with 18 bases in between. This CDR3 region has 15 residues. Germline CDR1 reads DFQATT; CDR2 reads SNEGSKA (reference sequence). CDR3 amino acids: CSARRHLDGWNTIYS. The CDR3 region has the DNA TGCAGTGCTAGAAGACATTTGGATGGCTGGAACACCATATATTCT.

This sequence joins TRBV5-6 and TRBJ1-4, with a weak D call TRBD1 (5 bases). The ends were cut back, 2 bases at V and 3 bases at J, with 11 bases in the middle. The CDR3 is made up of 15 amino acids. Germline V gene lookup returns CDR1 SGHDT and CDR2 YYEEEE. CDR3: CASSLRGWANEKLFF. The CDR3, as DNA: TGTGCCAGCAGCTTAAGGGGATGGGCTAATGAAAAACTGTTTTTT.

This clonotype was observed a handful of times. This chain uses TRBV7-9 with TRBJ2-5; D not resolved. CDR1 is SEHNR, CDR2 FQNEAQ, per germline (reference sequence). V was cut by 5 bases and J by 2 bases, with 15 bases left in between. CDR3 length equals 15 residues. CDR3 nucleotide sequence: TGTGCCAGCAGCCCGCCGGACCGCGGACAAGAGACCCAGTACTTC. This codes for CASSPPDRGQETQYF.

This clonotype was seen only a few times. The chain combines TRBV9 with TRBJ1-4; 7 positions match TRBD1. Germline lookup yields CDR1 SGDLS and CDR2 YYNGEE. Unmatched junction bases numbered 10, after V lost 0 bases and J lost 8 bases. There are 16 residues in the CDR3. CDR3 amino acids: CASSVESFSGGEKLFF. The CDR3, as DNA: TGTGCCAGCAGCGTAGAGTCTTTCTCAGGGGGAGAAAAACTGTTTTTT.

This clonotype was found a few times. The rearrangement links TRBV14 to TRBJ1-4; D gene unclear. The germline CDR1 and CDR2 sequences are SGHDN and FVKESK. CDR3 size: 14 residues. V was cut by 0 bases and J by 7 bases, with 9 bases left in between. The CDR3 DNA follows: TGTGCCAGCAGCCAAGAAACCGGGGTTGAAAAACTGTTTTTT. Amino acid sequence: CASSQETGVEKLFF. Complete variable domain (other parts from reference TRBV14 and TRBJ1-4): EAGVTQFPSHSVIEKGQTVTLRCDPISGHDNLYWYRRVMGKEIKFLLHFVKESKQDESGMPNNRFLAERTGGTYSTLKVQPAELEDSGVYFCASSQETGVEKLFFGSGTQLSVL.

The sample holds a few counts of this clonotype. The J gene is TRBJ2-7, the V gene TRBV10-3, with D possibly matching TRBD1 (7 bases). The CDR3 is 17 residues long. Trimming removed 4 bases at V and 4 bases at J, with 23 bases between. In germline, CDR1 is ENHRY, CDR2 SYGVKD. CDR3 DNA: TGTGCCATCAGTGTTGGGGTCGGTGGAGGGGGCGTGTACGAGCAGTACTTC. Amino acids: CAISVGVGGGGVYEQYF.

This clonotype occurred many times. The chain carries TRBV7-2 and TRBJ2-7; D tentatively fits TRBD1 or TRBD2 (6 bases each). Germline V lookup: CDR1 SGHTA, CDR2 FQGNSA. CDR3 length: 15 amino acids. V gave up 5 bases and J gave up 0 bases, with 14 bases separating them. This CDR3 reads CASSPGGGPSYEQYF. CDR3 bases: TGTGCCAGCAGCCCAGGAGGGGGTCCCTCCTACGAGCAGTACTTC.

This clonotype occurred many times. This chain uses TRBV6-1 with TRBJ2-7; no firm D call. The CDR3 sequence is 12 residues long. V was trimmed by 8 bases and J by 2 bases, leaving 10 bases between them. The germline V gene has CDR1 MNHNS and CDR2 SASEGT. DNA for the CDR3: TGTGCCAGCTTAGCAGTTACCTACGAGCAGTACTTC. Translation gives CASLAVTYEQYF.

The chain is built from TRBV9 and TRBJ2-2, with D unclear. Trimming cost V 0 bases and J 7 bases, with 13 bases left between them. The V gene's germline CDR1 is SGDLS and CDR2 YYNGEE. The CDR3 extends over 15 amino acids. The CDR3 spells CASSVGSKGHGELFF. DNA for the CDR3: TGTGCCAGCAGCGTAGGATCAAAGGGTCACGGGGAGCTGTTTTTT.

There are many counts of this clonotype. The chain uses TRBV4-3 and TRBJ2-6; D is unresolved. Germline assignment: CDR1 LGHNA and CDR2 YSLEER. The CDR3 contains 14 residues. The V gene lost 5 bases and the J gene lost 5 bases, with 10 bases spanning the gap. The CDR3 loop is CASSVTYRANVLTF. The CDR3 region has the DNA TGCGCCAGCAGCGTGACATATCGGGCCAACGTCCTGACTTTC.

The V and J genes are TRBV9 and TRBJ2-6; D is perhaps TRBD1 or TRBD2 (5 bases each). The V end lost 2 bases, the J end lost 0 bases, and 15 bases lay between the germline ends. The CDR3 consists of 18 residues. Germline-derived CDR1 and CDR2 are SGDLS and YYNGEE. CDR3 coding DNA: TGTGCCAGCAGCGTGCTACCGGGACCCCTCTCTGGGGCCAACGTCCTGACTTTC. This translates into CASSVLPGPLSGANVLTF.

The genes are TRBV4-3 and TRBJ2-1, with D uncertain. V lost 1 base to trimming and J lost 9 bases, with 13 bases between them. Germline V lookup: CDR1 LGHNA, CDR2 YSLEER. The CDR3 has 14 residues. DNA for the CDR3: TGCGCCAGCAGCCAAGGGGCCTCCTTTGTTGAGCAGTTCTTC. Its protein product is CASSQGASFVEQFF.

A word on this clonotype: One junction end disagrees with the germline gene, perhaps due to a read error. The J gene is TRBJ1-1, the V gene TRBV7-9; no clear D. Germline V lookup: CDR1 SEHNR, CDR2 FQNEAQ (reference sequence). The CDR3 is made up of 12 amino acids. The CDR3 reads CATSLSSLEAFF. DNA of the CDR3: TGTGCCACCAGCTTATCTAGCCTTGAAGCTTTCTTT. Looking up the rest from reference TRBV7-9 and TRBJ1-1 gives the full variable domain: DTGVSQNPRHKITKRGQNVTFRCDPISEHNRLYWYRQTLGQGPEFLTYFQNEAQLEKSRLLSDRFSAERPKGSFSTLEIQRTEQGDSAMYLCATSLSSLEAFFGQGTRLTVV.

In its sample, this clonotype was seen a few times. This chain uses TRBV19 with TRBJ2-3; 11 bases match TRBD2. The junction had 6 bases not matched to a gene; V was cut back by 5 bases and J by 2 bases. CDR3 size: 16 residues. Germline V gene lookup returns CDR1 LNHDA and CDR2 SQIVND (reference sequence). The CDR3 spells CASSGTSGSFTDTQYF. DNA for the CDR3: TGTGCCAGTAGTGGGACTAGCGGTTCCTTCACAGATACGCAGTATTTT. The variable domain in full, completed from reference TRBV19 and TRBJ2-3, reads DGGITQSPKYLFRKEGQNVTLSCEQNLNHDAMYWYRQDPGQGLRLIYYSQIVNDFQKGDIAEGYSVSREKKESFPLTVTSAQKNPTAFYLCASSGTSGSFTDTQYFGPGTRLTVL.

The chain carries TRBV4-1 and TRBJ2-2; D call uncertain. The V end lost 0 bases, the J end lost 6 bases, and 14 bases lay between the germline ends. CDR1 is MGHRA and CDR2 is YSYEKL in the germline V gene. The CDR3 contains 16 residues. CDR3 in amino acids: CASSQDFTWVAGELFF. The CDR3 DNA reads as TGCGCCAGCAGCCAAGATTTTACCTGGGTAGCCGGGGAGCTGTTTTTT.

This clonotype appeared a few times. J is TRBJ2-1 and V is TRBV30, with D unclear. Germline V gene lookup returns CDR1 GTSNPN and CDR2 SVGIG (reference sequence). V lost 2 bases to trimming and J lost 4 bases, with 9 bases between them. The length of the CDR3 is 13 residues. The CDR3 DNA reads TGTGCCTGGAGTAACGGAATTTACAATGAGCAGTTCTTC. Its translation is CAWSNGIYNEQFF.

This clonotype was observed a handful of times. V and J are TRBV19 and TRBJ2-7; TRBD2 is a possible D gene (6 bases). The CDR3 consists of 15 residues. The V end lost 3 bases, the J end lost 3 bases, and 15 bases lay between the germline ends. The germline V gene has CDR1 LNHDA and CDR2 SQIVND (reference sequence). The DNA of the CDR3 is TGTGCCAGTAGTATGGCGGCTAGCGTTGACTACGAGCAGTACTTC. Amino acid sequence: CASSMAASVDYEQYF.

The count of this clonotype is one. It may be a read error: a sequence one base away is much more abundant. V gene TRBV5-1 combines with J gene TRBJ2-5; 11 bases are a match to TRBD2. Germline V gives CDR1 SGHRS, CDR2 YFSETQ. V was clipped by 1 base and J by 9 bases; unmatched bases: 20. This CDR3 is 19 amino acids long. In nucleotides, the CDR3 is TGCGCCAGCAGCTTGCGGGTGCTAGCGGGAGGTTCTGGGAAGGAGGCCCAGTACTTC. Protein: CASSLRVLAGGSGKEAQYF.

This clonotype was seen at least ten times. V gene TRBV27 combines with J gene TRBJ2-3; D uncertain. In germline, CDR1 is MNHEY, CDR2 SMNVEV (reference sequence). The CDR3 is 12 amino acids. V gave up 2 bases and J gave up 5 bases, with 5 bases separating them. CDR3: CASSLRKDTQYF. In DNA, the CDR3 is TGTGCCAGCAGTTTAAGGAAAGATACGCAGTATTTT.